The rows below give T cell receptor beta chains drawn from one sample of a study of cytomegalovirus exposure and HLA in healthy donors. Only in-frame clones appear in the TCRdb table, and some are missing; sequencing was by immunoSEQ multiplex PCR. The listing contains 70,000 to 85,000 clones. Sequences were obtained from PBMCs. All receptors come from a female donor in good health and CMV-seropositive. Both conserved end residues are part of each CDR3. The D gene is left open where the match is weak.

TRBJ2-3 | TRBV2 | TRBD1 | TGTGCCAGCAGACCTAGACAGGGAAGCACAGATACGCAGTATTTT | CASRPRQGSTDTQYF
TRBJ2-7 | TRBV25-1 | . | TGTGCCTCAAGCAGGTTGCCCTACGAGCAGTACTTC | CASSRLPYEQYF
TRBJ2-5 | TRBV29-1 | TRBD1 | TGCAGCGTTGAAAGGGACAGCCAAGAGACCCAGTACTTC | CSVERDSQETQYF
TRBJ1-4 | TRBV4-3 | . | TGCGCCAGCAGCCAAGATAGCATCTATAATGAAAAACTGTTTTTT | CASSQDSIYNEKLFF
TRBJ2-3 | TRBV5-1 | . | TGCGCCAGCAGCTTGGGGGACTTTACCACAGATACGCAGTATTTT | CASSLGDFTTDTQYF
TRBJ2-1 | TRBV9 | . | TGTGCCAGCAGCTCGGGACTCTTTAATGAGCAATTCTTC | CASSSGLFNEQFF
TRBJ1-1 | TRBV15 | TRBD1 | TGTGCCACCAGCAGCAGGGGGGAAGCTTTCTTT | CATSSRGEAFF
TRBJ2-3 | TRBV7-9 | . | TGTGCCAGCAGCTGGGAGTGGGACTCTAATAGCACAGATACGCAGTATTTT | CASSWEWDSNSTDTQYF
TRBJ2-2 | TRBV28 | . | TGTGCCAGCAGAGAGGGGACACTCACCGGGGAGCTGTTTTTT | CASREGTLTGELFF
TRBJ2-7 | TRBV15 | . | TGTGCCACCAGCAGCGATGAGGACGAGCAGTACTTC | CATSSDEDEQYF
TRBJ2-1 | TRBV6-1 | TRBD1 | TGTGCCAGCAGTGATGGGACAGGGAGGCATGAGCAGTTCTTC | CASSDGTGRHEQFF
TRBJ2-2 | TRBV6-5 | . | TGTGCCAGCAGTCCAGGGCGCACCGGGGAGCTGTTTTTT | CASSPGRTGELFF
TRBJ1-6 | TRBV30 | . | TGTGCCTGGAGGGCTTCCGGGAAAGAATATTCACCCCTCCACTTT | CAWRASGKEYSPLHF
TRBJ1-2 | TRBV7-6 | TRBD1 | TGTGCCAGCAGCCCGGGACAGGGGCCGAACTATGGCTACACCTTC | CASSPGQGPNYGYTF
TRBJ2-5 | TRBV27 | TRBD1 | TGTGCCAGCAGTTTTTTCCCGACAGGGCAAGAGACCCAGTACTTC | CASSFFPTGQETQYF
TRBJ1-1 | TRBV7-9 | . | TGTGCCAGCAGCCCTATTGCAGGACAGTCGAACACTGAAGCTTTCTTT | CASSPIAGQSNTEAFF
TRBJ2-3 | TRBV7-8 | . | TGTGCCAGCAGCTTCAGCGGGAGCACAGATACGCAGTATTTT | CASSFSGSTDTQYF
TRBJ2-1 | TRBV6-5 | TRBD2 | TGTGCCAGCAGTTCTGTTGGGCTAGCGGGTAATAAGCAGTTCTTC | CASSSVGLAGNKQFF
TRBJ2-1 | TRBV9 | TRBD2 | TGTGCCAGCAGCCACACCGGGACTAGCGGGAGGAGGGGCGAGCAGTTCTTC | CASSHTGTSGRRGEQFF
TRBJ2-3 | TRBV5-4 | TRBD2 | TGTGCCAGCAGCTTGGGCTACGAGCGGGACCTCTCCACAGATACGCAGTATTTT | CASSLGYERDLSTDTQYF
TRBJ2-5 | TRBV9 | . | TGTGCCAGCAGCCCGGGGGGCAATGCACAAGAGACCCAGTACTTC | CASSPGGNAQETQYF
TRBJ1-2 | TRBV7-9 | TRBD1 | TGTGCCAGCAGCTTAACAGGGGGGATCTATGGCTACACCTTC | CASSLTGGIYGYTF
TRBJ2-7 | TRBV11-2 | TRBD2 | TGTGCCAGCAGCTTAGCTAGCGGGAGTTACGAGCAGTACTTC | CASSLASGSYEQYF
TRBJ1-6 | TRBV9 | . | TGTGCCAGCAGCGTAGAACAGATGGGCTCACCCCTCCACTTT | CASSVEQMGSPLHF
TRBJ2-7 | TRBV7-2 | . | TGTGCCAGCGGAGACTACGAGCAGTACTTC | CASGDYEQYF
TRBJ1-3 | TRBV5-1 | TRBD1 | TGCGCCAGCAGCTTGGGGTTACGGGACAGGGCGGACACCATATATTTT | CASSLGLRDRADTIYF
TRBJ2-7 | TRBV18 | TRBD1 | TGTGCCAGCTCCCCCGGGACAGGGGGCTACGAGCAGTACTTC | CASSPGTGGYEQYF
TRBJ1-1 | TRBV9 | . | TGTGCCAGCAGCGTAGATCCAGGGCGCAACACTGAAGCTTTCTTT | CASSVDPGRNTEAFF
TRBJ2-7 | TRBV5-5 | TRBD1 | TGTGCCAGCAGCTGGGACAGCTCCTACGAGCAGTACTTC | CASSWDSSYEQYF
TRBJ1-5 | TRBV29-1 | . | TGCAGCGCCCAACTTCTGGGGCTCGATCAGCCCCAGCATTTT | CSAQLLGLDQPQHF
TRBJ1-2 | TRBV30 | TRBD1 | TGTGCCTACCCGGGACAGGTCTATGGCTACACCTTC | CAYPGQVYGYTF
TRBJ1-4 | TRBV4-3 | . | TGCGCCAGCAGCGTAGGGACTTTGAATAATGAAAAACTGTTTTTT | CASSVGTLNNEKLFF
TRBJ2-1 | TRBV28 | TRBD2 | TGTGCCAGCAGTCGGCGAGGACTAGCGGTTCCTTATAACAATGAGCAGTTCTTC | CASSRRGLAVPYNNEQFF
TRBJ1-1 | TRBV29-1 | TRBD1 | TGCAGCGTTCGGGACAGGGGAGGAGCTTTCTTT | CSVRDRGGAFF
TRBJ2-3 | TRBV5-1 | . | TGCGCCAGCAGCTTGAGTTCGGCTAGCGCATATAGCACAGATACGCAGTATTTT | CASSLSSASAYSTDTQYF
TRBJ2-7 | TRBV28 | TRBD1 | TGTGCCAGCACCCTATCCGGGACAGGATCCTACGAGCAGTACTTC | CASTLSGTGSYEQYF
TRBJ1-2 | TRBV4-3 | . | TGCGCCAGCAGCCAAGATCGACTGCCTGAGGGCTACACCTTC | CASSQDRLPEGYTF
TRBJ2-7 | TRBV7-2 | TRBD2 | TGTGCCAGCAGCTCTCAAACTAGCGGGAGTTTCGTCGTCTACGAGCAGTACTTC | CASSSQTSGSFVVYEQYF
TRBJ1-5 | TRBV7-2 | TRBD1 | TGTGCCAGCAGCTTACGGACAGGTAATCAGCCCCAGCATTTT | CASSLRTGNQPQHF
TRBJ2-7 | TRBV27 | . | TGTGCCAGCGGACTGGCCTCCTACGAGCAGTACTTC | CASGLASYEQYF
TRBJ1-6 | TRBV10-2 | . | TGCGCCAGCAGTGCCTTACTACAGGGCAACTCCTATAATTCACCCCTCCACTTT | CASSALLQGNSYNSPLHF
TRBJ1-5 | TRBV6-6 | TRBD1 | TGTGCCAGCACCCCCGGGACAGTATTGGGTCAGCCCCAGCATTTT | CASTPGTVLGQPQHF
TRBJ1-5 | TRBV27 | . | TGTGCCAGCAGTTCTGGGCAGGTCAACAATCAGCCCCAGCATTTT | CASSSGQVNNQPQHF
TRBJ2-4 | TRBV7-2 | TRBD2 | TGTGCCAGCAGCTTAGTAGGACTAGCGGGGCAGTACTTC | CASSLVGLAGQYF
TRBJ2-7 | TRBV4-1 | . | TGCGCCAGCAGCCAAGATGGACAGAGGGGCTACGAGCAGTACTTC | CASSQDGQRGYEQYF
TRBJ2-7 | TRBV27 | . | TGTGCCAGCAGTTTAAGCAGGCTAAGCTCCTACGAGCAGTACTTC | CASSLSRLSSYEQYF
TRBJ2-1 | TRBV29-1 | . | TGCAGCGTTGAGAGCTGGGACACACAAAGGAATGAGCAGTTCTTC | CSVESWDTQRNEQFF
TRBJ1-2 | TRBV7-2 | . | TGTGCCAGCAGCCAAGGGGTCGACTATGGCTACACCTTC | CASSQGVDYGYTF
TRBJ2-1 | TRBV27 | . | TGTGCCAGCAGTTTTATCCTAGCTGCCCGTTACAATGAGCAGTTCTTC | CASSFILAARYNEQFF
TRBJ2-7 | TRBV29-1 | TRBD1 | TGCAGCGTTGTTGCGACAGGGGCCTACGAGCAGTACTTC | CSVVATGAYEQYF
TRBJ1-2 | TRBV13 | . | TGTGCCAGCAGCGCCCGGACAGCGATTAACTATGGCTACACCTTC | CASSARTAINYGYTF
TRBJ1-1 | TRBV28 | . | TGTGCCAGCAGGAGTGAACGCTCGAACACTGAAGCTTTCTTT | CASRSERSNTEAFF
TRBJ2-7 | TRBV18 | . | TGTGCCAGCTCACCTAAATTAGACTACTACGAGCAGTACTTC | CASSPKLDYYEQYF
TRBJ2-1 | TRBV9 | TRBD1 | TGTGCCAGCAGCGTAGAAGGGACAGGGGGAAATGAGCAGTTCTTC | CASSVEGTGGNEQFF
TRBJ1-1 | TRBV30 | . | TGTGCCTGGAGGGGGGCCCAAAGGGGTGCTTTCTTT | CAWRGAQRGAFF
TRBJ1-1 | TRBV9 | . | TGTGCCAGCAGCGTAGGGATAAGGGGTAGGGACACTGAAGCTTTCTTT | CASSVGIRGRDTEAFF
TRBJ1-3 | TRBV18 | TRBD1 | TGTGCCAGCTCACCACCCCGACAGGGAAGAAACACCATATATTTT | CASSPPRQGRNTIYF
TRBJ2-5 | TRBV9 | TRBD2 | TGTGCCAGCAGCGGCGGGACTAGCAAACACCAAGAGACCCAGTACTTC | CASSGGTSKHQETQYF
TRBJ2-1 | TRBV7-3 | TRBD2 | TGTGCCAGCAGCTTAAGGCGGGAGTCGCTGAATGAGCAGTTCTTC | CASSLRRESLNEQFF